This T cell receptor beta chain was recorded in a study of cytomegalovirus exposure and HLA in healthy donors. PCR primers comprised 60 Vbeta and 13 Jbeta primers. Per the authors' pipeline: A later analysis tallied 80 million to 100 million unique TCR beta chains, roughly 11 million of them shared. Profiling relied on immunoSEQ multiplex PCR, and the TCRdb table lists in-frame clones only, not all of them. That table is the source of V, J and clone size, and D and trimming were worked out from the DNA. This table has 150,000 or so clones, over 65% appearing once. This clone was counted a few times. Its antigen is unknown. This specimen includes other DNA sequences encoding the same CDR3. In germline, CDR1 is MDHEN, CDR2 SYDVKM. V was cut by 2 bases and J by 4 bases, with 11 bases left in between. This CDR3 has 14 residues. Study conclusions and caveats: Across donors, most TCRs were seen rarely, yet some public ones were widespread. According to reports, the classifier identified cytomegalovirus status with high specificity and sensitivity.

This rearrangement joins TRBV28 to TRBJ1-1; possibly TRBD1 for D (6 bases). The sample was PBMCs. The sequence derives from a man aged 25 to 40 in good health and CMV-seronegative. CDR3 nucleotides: TGTGCCAGCAGTTTAGGCGCAGGGGTCACTGAAGCTTTCTTT. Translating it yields CASSLGAGVTEAFF.